The subject of this entry is one T cell receptor (beta chain). Its target is not known. This entry comes from a study of vaccination and CD4 T cells after COVID-19. Study as a whole: Post-COVID draws followed diagnosis by a median 101 days (range 35 to 161). Cellular stimulation was performed using overlapping spike peptides derived from SARS-CoV-2, HCoV-NL63, HCoV-OC43 and HCoV-229E. Study observations and caveats: The appearance of a median approximately 85% of reactive clones in convalescent patients occurred only post-vaccination.

V shed 0 bases, J shed 9 bases, and the junction held 6 bases outside the gene matches. Per germline, CDR1 MNHEY and CDR2 SVGEGT. The CDR3 sequence is 15 residues long. The treatment denotes: approximately nine-day PBMC culture with coronavirus spike peptide pools or control peptides (ViraFEST assay). The Oncomine TCR Beta short-read assay sequenced DNA from cultured CD4+ T cells. Cultured CD4+ T cells yielded the extracted genomic DNA. TCRdb fed the PCR reads into MiXCR, producing one record per CDR3 protein. The table lists some 25,000 distinct CDR3 sequences, 45% to 50% of them singletons. The source is a human donor who had recovered from COVID-19. The V call is TRBV6-2 or TRBV6-3, the J call TRBJ2-5; 11 bases map to TRBD2. The sequencing sample was made of CD4+ T cells from blood, cultured in vitro. The CDR3 nucleotides read TGTGCCAGCAGTTACTCGCGACTAGCGGGGCCAGCCCAGTACTTC. This translates into CASSYSRLAGPAQYF.